These T cell receptor beta chains were read from a single sample in a study of cytomegalovirus exposure and HLA in healthy donors. This table comes from immunoSEQ multiplex PCR, and its TCRdb copy is limited to in-frame clones, with some not included. The repertoire consists of about 140,000 clones, with 60% to 80% occurring once and the leading ten covering 2.5% to 4%. Sequenced: PBMCs. The source of these receptors is a man between 35 and 55 years old in good health and CMV-seronegative. CDR3s include the opening cysteine and the closing phenylalanine or tryptophan. A D gene is named only where the DNA matches it firmly. Clone size is shown for a subset of rows, as once, few, many or a class of expanded clone.

>-|TRBV7-2|TRBJ1-4|few
CASSSVLRRGNEKLFF
TGTGCCAGCAGCTCCGTACTTCGCCGCGGGAATGAAAAACTGTTTTTT
>-|TRBV6-5|TRBJ2-5|-
CASSTYLHQETQYF
TGTGCCAGCAGTACCTACCTGCATCAAGAGACCCAGTACTTC
>-|TRBV10-3|TRBJ2-7|once
CAIRDTYEQYF
TGTGCCATCAGGGACACCTACGAGCAGTACTTC
>-|TRBV9|TRBJ2-2|once
CASSAPLRAGTGELFF
TGTGCCAGCAGCGCCCCGTTGAGGGCGGGCACCGGGGAGCTGTTTTTT
>-|TRBV19|TRBJ2-1|-
CASRFGSEQFF
TGTGCCAGTAGATTCGGGTCTGAGCAGTTCTTC
>-|TRBV5-1|TRBJ2-2|-
CASSSLGANTGELFF
TGCGCCAGCAGCTCGCTCGGGGCGAACACCGGGGAGCTGTTTTTT
>-|TRBV10-1|TRBJ1-5|-
CASSELIGYSNQPQHF
TGCGCCAGCAGTGAGCTTATCGGTTATAGCAATCAGCCCCAGCATTTT
>-|TRBV10-2|TRBJ2-1|-
CASSESGRGSYNEQFF
TGCGCCAGCAGTGAGTCGGGCAGGGGCTCCTACAATGAGCAGTTCTTC
>-|TRBV2|TRBJ2-7|-
CASKGRVSEQYF
TGTGCCAGCAAAGGCAGGGTCTCCGAGCAGTACTTC
>-|TRBV30|TRBJ2-4|-
CAWMGRKNIQYF
TGTGCCTGGATGGGCAGGAAAAACATTCAGTACTTC
>TRBD1|TRBV11-2|TRBJ1-1|-
CASRRQGSNTEAFF
TGTGCCAGCAGGAGACAGGGGTCCAACACTGAAGCTTTCTTT
>-|TRBV19|TRBJ1-2|-
CASSITQGGGYTF
TGTGCCAGTAGTATCACCCAGGGAGGAGGCTACACCTTC
>-|TRBV6-1|TRBJ2-1|-
CASPGSYNEQFF
TGTGCCAGCCCAGGCTCCTACAATGAGCAGTTCTTC
>-|TRBV7-8|TRBJ1-2|-
CASSRGRDDYTF
TGTGCCAGCAGTCGAGGGAGGGATGATTACACCTTC
>-|TRBV6-1|TRBJ1-5|-
CASTPNRGGGQPQHF
TGTGCCAGCACCCCGAATCGGGGGGGTGGACAGCCCCAGCATTTT
>TRBD1|TRBV7-3|TRBJ2-1|-
CASSPFRTGVRNEQFF
TGTGCCAGCAGCCCTTTTCGGACAGGGGTTAGGAATGAGCAGTTCTTC
>TRBD1|TRBV12-5|TRBJ2-3|few
CASGLGQGSTDTQYF
TGTGCTAGTGGGCTGGGACAGGGGAGCACAGATACGCAGTATTTT
>-|TRBV9|TRBJ2-7|-
CASSGGTDSYEQYF
TGTGCCAGCAGCGGCGGGACGGATTCCTACGAGCAGTACTTT
>-|TRBV7-2|TRBJ1-4|-
CASSLPPASTNEKLFF
TGTGCCAGCAGCTTACCCCCAGCGTCAACTAATGAAAAACTGTTTTTT
>-|TRBV5-1|TRBJ2-7|once
CASSPGTTMSYEQYF
TGCGCCAGCAGCCCAGGGACAACCATGTCCTACGAGCAGTACTTC
>-|TRBV5-1|TRBJ2-3|-
CASSLGTDTSTDTQYF
TGCGCCAGCAGCTTGGGGACAGATACTAGCACAGATACGCAGTATTTT
>-|TRBV28|TRBJ2-7|-
CASSFKLSSYEQYF
TGTGCCAGCAGTTTTAAGCTTAGCTCCTACGAGCAGTACTTC